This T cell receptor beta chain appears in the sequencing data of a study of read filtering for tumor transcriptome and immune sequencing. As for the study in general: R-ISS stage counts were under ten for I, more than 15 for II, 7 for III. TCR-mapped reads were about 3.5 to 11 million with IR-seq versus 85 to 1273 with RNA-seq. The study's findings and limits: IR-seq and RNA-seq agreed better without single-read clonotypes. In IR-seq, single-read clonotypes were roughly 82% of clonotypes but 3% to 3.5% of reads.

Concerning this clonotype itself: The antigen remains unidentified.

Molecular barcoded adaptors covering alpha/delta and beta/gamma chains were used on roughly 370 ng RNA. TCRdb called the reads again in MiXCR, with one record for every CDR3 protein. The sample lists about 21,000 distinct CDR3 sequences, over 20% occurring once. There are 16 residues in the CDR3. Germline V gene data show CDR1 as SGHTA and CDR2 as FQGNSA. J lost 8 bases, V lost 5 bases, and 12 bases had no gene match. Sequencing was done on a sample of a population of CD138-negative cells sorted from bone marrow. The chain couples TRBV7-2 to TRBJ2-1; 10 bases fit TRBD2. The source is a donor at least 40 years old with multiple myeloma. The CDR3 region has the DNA TGTGCCAGCAGCCTAGAAAGCGGGAGGGCCATAGATGAGCAGTTCTTC. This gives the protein CASSLESGRAIDEQFF.